The clone carrying this T cell receptor beta chain has only a few counts. Profiled with immunoSEQ multiplex PCR; TCRdb holds only in-frame clones, not every one. The sample consists of approximately 10,000 clones, around 64% of them appearing once. The sample comes from a study of neoadjuvant anti-PD-1 for oral cavity cancer. Turning to the study itself: Before surgery, most patients got three to four biweekly 3 mg/kg nivolumab doses.

The CDR3 sequence is 16 residues long. Between the trimmed V and J ends, which lost 6 bases and 1 base, there was a span of 18 bases. Germline V gene sequence: CDR1 MGHDK, CDR2 SYGVNS. Time point defined: after neoadjuvant nivolumab, at surgical resection. The receptor comes from a person aged 35-79 years with oral cavity squamous cell carcinoma. The specimen was PBMCs, collected after nivolumab (anti-PD-1) treatment. The chain uses TRBV25-1 and TRBJ1-1; D might be TRBD1 (5 bases). The CDR3 region is CASRGEWGDRNTEAFF. In nucleotides, the CDR3 is TGTGCCAGCAGGGGGGAATGGGGAGACAGGAACACTGAAGCTTTCTTT.